This is a list of T cell receptor beta chains from one sample in a study of T-cell memory formation after mild COVID-19. In TCRdb, the 5' RACE reads were re-called with MiXCR into one record per CDR3 protein. The sample lists 150,000 to 200,000 distinct CDR3 sequences; roughly 28% were seen once. Sequenced sample: PBMCs or a T cell subset sorted from them (not recorded which). These receptors were obtained from an adult woman who had mild COVID-19 (a few samples of this study predate the infection). Cell type and time point are not known. The conserved cysteine and the conserved F or W are not part of the CDR3 here.

V gene: TRBV12-3/TRBV12-4
CDR3 protein: ASSLWERAYEQY

V gene: TRBV12-3/TRBV12-4
CDR3 protein: ASVGERSYGYT

V gene: TRBV29-1
CDR3 protein: SVGASGISYNEQF

V gene: TRBV24-1
CDR3 protein: ATSDVAGVGVDEQF

V gene: TRBV5-1
CDR3 protein: ASAGRNTEAF

V gene: TRBV5-1
CDR3 protein: ASSSMGQVGADTQY

V gene: TRBV5-6
CDR3 protein: ASSSGTSGHNEQF

V gene: TRBV6-2/TRBV6-3
CDR3 protein: ASSYRDPGGYNEQF

V gene: TRBV12-3/TRBV12-4
CDR3 protein: ASSVGSNEQF

V gene: TRBV20-1
CDR3 protein: SAYNGGLNTEAF

V gene: TRBV10-3
CDR3 protein: AVTTGIGIQY

V gene: TRBV4-3
CDR3 protein: ASSQTANQETQY

V gene: TRBV4-1
CDR3 protein: ASSQDLGAVQETQY

V gene: TRBV29-1
CDR3 protein: SVEAGQGVYNEQF

V gene: TRBV4-1
CDR3 protein: ASSQTPPGGPNTEAF

V gene: TRBV12-3/TRBV12-4
CDR3 protein: ASSARQGNGYT

V gene: TRBV3-1
CDR3 protein: ASSHQGGVDNEQF

V gene: TRBV12-3/TRBV12-4
CDR3 protein: ASRPGQVNTEAF

V gene: TRBV5-1
CDR3 protein: ASSSIIPNYGYT

V gene: TRBV6-5
CDR3 protein: ASRGQGGDGYT

V gene: TRBV7-8
CDR3 protein: ASSLGTSGGAVYNEQF

V gene: TRBV14
CDR3 protein: ASSQTWGKSGQGARRNEQF

V gene: TRBV7-9
CDR3 protein: ASSLDGPYEQY

V gene: TRBV20-1
CDR3 protein: SASYATSGNYNEQF

V gene: TRBV20-1
CDR3 protein: SARDMRDSDNEQF

V gene: TRBV11-2
CDR3 protein: ASSFVGGGTDTQY

V gene: TRBV29-1
CDR3 protein: SVENLRAYQETQY

V gene: TRBV29-1
CDR3 protein: SVGPTGQGDNEQF

V gene: TRBV7-9
CDR3 protein: ASSPRSDRVWQETQY

V gene: TRBV7-8
CDR3 protein: ASSLAPTTGTEAF

V gene: TRBV6-6
CDR3 protein: ASSQGFYTEAF

V gene: TRBV27
CDR3 protein: ASSSLLNQPQH

V gene: TRBV20-1
CDR3 protein: SANYLQGGRGYGYT